Listed here are 5 T cell receptor beta chains from one sample, sequenced in a study of shared T cell receptors in the human thymus. Clones were read by immunoSEQ multiplex PCR, and TCRdb kept only the in-frame ones, dropping some. The sample comprises more than 550,000 clones, around 87% of which are singletons, and about 0.0094% rests with the top ten. These data also formed part of another study, on human thymus T cells.

The sample comprised thymocytes. The receptors were gathered from a boy under three years old with a congenital heart defect.

This chain connects TRBV7-9 to TRBJ2-3; TRBD2 matches at 10 bases. The germline gives CDR1 SEHNR, CDR2 FQNEAQ (reference sequence). The V gene end was trimmed by 6 bases and the J gene end by 1 base; junction bases not matched to a gene: 16. The CDR3 contains 19 residues. The CDR3 spells CASSFRLAGPKGRTDTQYF. The CDR3 region has the DNA TGTGCCAGCAGTTTTAGACTAGCGGGCCCCAAGGGCCGCACAGATACGCAGTATTTT.

This clone was seen a handful of times. The genes are TRBV19 and TRBJ2-7, with D perhaps matching TRBD2 (5 bases). V shed 10 bases and J shed 12 bases, with 16 bases lying between them. The CDR3 totals 10 residues. Germline lookup yields CDR1 LNHDA and CDR2 SQIVND (reference sequence). The CDR3 reads CATYEGSWYF. CDR3 DNA sequence: TGTGCCACCTACGAGGGAAGTTGGTACTTC.

The V gene is TRBV5-1, the J gene TRBJ2-7; a weak D match, TRBD2 (5 bases). This CDR3 has 16 amino acids. Germline assignment: CDR1 SGHRS and CDR2 YFSETQ. Trimming took off 2 bases at V and 6 bases at J, with 21 bases between the two ends. CDR3 sequence reads: CASSFGVGEGGGEQYF. The CDR3 region has the DNA TGCGCCAGCAGCTTCGGTGTCGGGGAAGGAGGTGGCGAGCAGTACTTC.

The chain has TRBV7-8 and TRBJ1-4, with TRBD1 matching over 9 bases. Germline V gene sequence: CDR1 SGHVS, CDR2 FQNEAQ. The junction had 4 bases not matched to a gene; V was cut back by 0 bases and J by 8 bases. The CDR3 totals 15 residues. The CDR3 nucleotides are TGTGCCAGCAGCTTAGCGGGACAGGGTTTAGAAAAACTGTTTTTT. This encodes CASSLAGQGLEKLFF.

The chain carries TRBV28 and TRBJ1-2; TRBD1 is a possible D gene (6 bases). The germline gives CDR1 MDHEN, CDR2 SYDVKM. The CDR3 sequence is 15 residues long. V lost 4 bases, J lost 3 bases, and 15 bases lay in between. CDR3 sequence (DNA): TGTGCCAGCAGTTCCATGAACAGGGCCTACTATGGCTACACCTTC. This gives the protein CASSSMNRAYYGYTF.